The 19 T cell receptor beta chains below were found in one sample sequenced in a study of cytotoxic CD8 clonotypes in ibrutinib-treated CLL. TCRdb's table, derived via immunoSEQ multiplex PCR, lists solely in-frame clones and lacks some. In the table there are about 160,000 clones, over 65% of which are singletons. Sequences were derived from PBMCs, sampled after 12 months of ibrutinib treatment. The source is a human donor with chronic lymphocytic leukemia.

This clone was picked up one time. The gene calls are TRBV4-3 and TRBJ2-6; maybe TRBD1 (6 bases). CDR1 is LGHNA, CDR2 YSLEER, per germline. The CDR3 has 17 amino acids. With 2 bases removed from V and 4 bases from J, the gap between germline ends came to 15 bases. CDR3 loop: CASSQQHRATGANVLTF. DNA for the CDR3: TGCGCCAGCAGCCAACAGCACAGGGCGACAGGGGCCAACGTCCTGACTTTC.

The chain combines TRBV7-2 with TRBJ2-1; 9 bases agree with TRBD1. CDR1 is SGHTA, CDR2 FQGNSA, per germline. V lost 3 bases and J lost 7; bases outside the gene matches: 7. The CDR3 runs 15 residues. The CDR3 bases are TGTGCCAGCAGCTTCCGGGACAGGGTATCGAATGAGCAGTTCTTC. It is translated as CASSFRDRVSNEQFF. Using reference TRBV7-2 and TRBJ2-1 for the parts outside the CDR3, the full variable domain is GAGVSQSPSNKVTEKGKDVELRCDPISGHTALYWYRQSLGQGLEFLIYFQGNSAPDKSGLPSDRFSAERTGGSVSTLTIQRTQQEDSAVYLCASSFRDRVSNEQFFGPGTRLTVL.

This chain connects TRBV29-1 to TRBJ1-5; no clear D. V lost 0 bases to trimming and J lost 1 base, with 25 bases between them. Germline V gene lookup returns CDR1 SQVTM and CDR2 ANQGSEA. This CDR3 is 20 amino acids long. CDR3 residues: CSVEDASRPGCLGSNQPQHF. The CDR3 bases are TGCAGCGTTGAAGATGCCTCAAGGCCAGGCTGCTTGGGAAGCAATCAGCCCCAGCATTTT.

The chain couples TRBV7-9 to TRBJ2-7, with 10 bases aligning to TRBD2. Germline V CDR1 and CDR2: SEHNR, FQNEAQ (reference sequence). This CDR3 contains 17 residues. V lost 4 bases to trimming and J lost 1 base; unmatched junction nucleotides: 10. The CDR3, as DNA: TGTGCCAGCAGCTACTGGGGACCGGGACTAGCGTCCTACGAGCAGTACTTC. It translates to CASSYWGPGLASYEQYF.

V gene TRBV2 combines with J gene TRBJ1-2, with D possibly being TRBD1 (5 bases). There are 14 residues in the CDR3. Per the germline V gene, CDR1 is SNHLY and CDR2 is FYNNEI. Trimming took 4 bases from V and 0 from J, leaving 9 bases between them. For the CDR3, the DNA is TGTGCCAGCAGTGGACAGCCCGCTAACTATGGCTACACCTTC. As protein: CASSGQPANYGYTF. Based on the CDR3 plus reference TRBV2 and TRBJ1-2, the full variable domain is EPEVTQTPSHQVTQMGQEVILRCVPISNHLYFYWYRQILGQKVEFLVSFYNNEISEKSEIFDDQFSVERPDGSNFTLKIRSTKLEDSAMYFCASSGQPANYGYTFGSGTRLTVV.

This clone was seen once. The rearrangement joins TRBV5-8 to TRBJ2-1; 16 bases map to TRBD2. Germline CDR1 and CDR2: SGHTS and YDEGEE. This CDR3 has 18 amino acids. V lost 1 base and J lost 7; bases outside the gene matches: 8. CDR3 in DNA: TGTGCCAGCAGCTTGCTGGGGACTAGCGGGGGGGCCAAAAATGAGCAGTTCTTC. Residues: CASSLLGTSGGAKNEQFF.

This chain's CDR3 is CASSSRTVEKLFF. The CDR3 region has the DNA TGTGCCAGTAGTTCGAGGACGGTTGAAAAACTGTTTTTT. The chain combines TRBV19 with TRBJ1-4; D is ambiguous. Trimming left V 5 bases short and J 7 bases short, with 11 bases between. Per germline, CDR1 LNHDA and CDR2 SQIVND (reference sequence). The CDR3 is 13 amino acids. The complete variable domain, with remaining parts taken from reference TRBV19 and TRBJ1-4, reads DGGITQSPKYLFRKEGQNVTLSCEQNLNHDAMYWYRQDPGQGLRLIYYSQIVNDFQKGDIAEGYSVSREKKESFPLTVTSAQKNPTAFYLCASSSRTVEKLFFGSGTQLSVL.

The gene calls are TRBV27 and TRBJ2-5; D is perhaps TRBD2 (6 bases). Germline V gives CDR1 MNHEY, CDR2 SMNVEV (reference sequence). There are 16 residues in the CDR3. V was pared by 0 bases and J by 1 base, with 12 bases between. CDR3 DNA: TGTGCCAGCAGTTTATCGGAGGGTTGGGCCCAAGAGACCCAGTACTTC. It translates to CASSLSEGWAQETQYF.

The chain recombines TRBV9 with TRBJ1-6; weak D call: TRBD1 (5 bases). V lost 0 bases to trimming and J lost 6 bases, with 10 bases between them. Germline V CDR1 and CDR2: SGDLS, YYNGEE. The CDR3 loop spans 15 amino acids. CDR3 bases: TGTGCCAGCAGCGTAGGGGGCTCCCTTAATTCACCCCTCCACTTT. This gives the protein CASSVGGSLNSPLHF.

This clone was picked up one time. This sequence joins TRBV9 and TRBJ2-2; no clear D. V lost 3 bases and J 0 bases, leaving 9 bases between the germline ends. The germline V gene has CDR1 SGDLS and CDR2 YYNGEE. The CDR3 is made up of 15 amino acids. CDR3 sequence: CASSGTGSNTGELFF. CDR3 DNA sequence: TGTGCCAGCAGCGGAACTGGCTCGAACACCGGGGAGCTGTTTTTT.

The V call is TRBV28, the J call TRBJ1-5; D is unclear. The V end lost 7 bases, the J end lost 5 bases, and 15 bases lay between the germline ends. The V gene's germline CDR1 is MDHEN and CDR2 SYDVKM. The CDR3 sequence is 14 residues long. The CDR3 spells CASIRSGTHQPQHF. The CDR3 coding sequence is TGTGCCAGCATTAGGTCAGGAACCCATCAGCCCCAGCATTTT.

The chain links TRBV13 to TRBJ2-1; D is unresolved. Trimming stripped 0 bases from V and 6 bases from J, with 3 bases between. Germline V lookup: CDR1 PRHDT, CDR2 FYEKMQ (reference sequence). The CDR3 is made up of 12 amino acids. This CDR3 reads CASSLGGNEQFF. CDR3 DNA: TGTGCCAGCAGCTTAGGGGGCAATGAGCAGTTCTTC.

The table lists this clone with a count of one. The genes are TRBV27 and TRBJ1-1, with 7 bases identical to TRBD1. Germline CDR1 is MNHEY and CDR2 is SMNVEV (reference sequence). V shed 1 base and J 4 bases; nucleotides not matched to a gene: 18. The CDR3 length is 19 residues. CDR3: CASSLFNAGRRGYSTEAFF. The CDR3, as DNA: TGTGCCAGCAGTTTATTCAATGCTGGGCGCAGGGGGTATAGCACTGAAGCTTTCTTT.

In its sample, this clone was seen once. Here the CDR3 DNA reads TGTGCCAGCAGCTTGGGCGGGAGAAGGCGGGCCGGGGAGCTGTTTTTT. This codes for CASSLGGRRRAGELFF. V is TRBV7-2 and J is TRBJ2-2, with 7 bases identical to TRBD2. Germline values: CDR1 SGHTA, CDR2 FQGNSA. The CDR3 is 16 residues long. The V gene end was trimmed by 3 bases and the J gene end by 6 bases; junction bases not matched to a gene: 10.

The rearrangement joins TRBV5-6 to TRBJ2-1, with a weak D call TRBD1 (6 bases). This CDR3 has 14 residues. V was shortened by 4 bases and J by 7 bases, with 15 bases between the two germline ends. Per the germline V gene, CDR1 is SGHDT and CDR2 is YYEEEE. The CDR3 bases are TGTGCCAGCAGCCAGATACAGGGATTGAATGAGCAGTTCTTC. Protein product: CASSQIQGLNEQFF.

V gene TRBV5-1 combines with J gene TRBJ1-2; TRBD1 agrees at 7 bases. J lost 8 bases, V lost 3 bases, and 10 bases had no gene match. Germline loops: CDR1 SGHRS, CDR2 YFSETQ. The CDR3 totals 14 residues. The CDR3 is CASSWSTGPQGYTF. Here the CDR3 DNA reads TGCGCCAGCAGCTGGTCGACAGGGCCCCAGGGCTACACCTTC. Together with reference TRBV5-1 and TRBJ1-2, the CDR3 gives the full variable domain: KAGVTQTPRYLIKTRGQQVTLSCSPISGHRSVSWYQQTPGQGLQFLFEYFSETQRNKGNFPGRFSGRQFSNSRSEMNVSTLELGDSALYLCASSWSTGPQGYTFGSGTRLTVV.

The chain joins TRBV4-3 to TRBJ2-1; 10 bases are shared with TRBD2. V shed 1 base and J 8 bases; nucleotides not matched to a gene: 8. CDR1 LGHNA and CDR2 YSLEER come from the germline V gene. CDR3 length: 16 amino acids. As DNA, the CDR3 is TGCGCCAGCAGCCAAGTCGCACTAGCGGGACGCGATGAGCAGTTCTTC. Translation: CASSQVALAGRDEQFF.

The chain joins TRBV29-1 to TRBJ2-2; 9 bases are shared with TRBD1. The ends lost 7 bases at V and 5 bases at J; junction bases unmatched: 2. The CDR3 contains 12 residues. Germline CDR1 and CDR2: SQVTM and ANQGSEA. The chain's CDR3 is CSAGQGTGELFF. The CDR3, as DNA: TGCAGCGCGGGACAGGGAACCGGGGAGCTGTTTTTT.

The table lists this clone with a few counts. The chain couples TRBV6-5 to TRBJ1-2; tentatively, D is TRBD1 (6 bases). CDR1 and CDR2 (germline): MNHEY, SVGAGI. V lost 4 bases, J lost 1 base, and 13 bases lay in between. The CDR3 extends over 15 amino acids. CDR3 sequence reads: CASSSDRRVNYGYTF. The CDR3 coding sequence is TGTGCCAGCAGTTCCGACAGGAGAGTTAACTATGGCTACACCTTC.